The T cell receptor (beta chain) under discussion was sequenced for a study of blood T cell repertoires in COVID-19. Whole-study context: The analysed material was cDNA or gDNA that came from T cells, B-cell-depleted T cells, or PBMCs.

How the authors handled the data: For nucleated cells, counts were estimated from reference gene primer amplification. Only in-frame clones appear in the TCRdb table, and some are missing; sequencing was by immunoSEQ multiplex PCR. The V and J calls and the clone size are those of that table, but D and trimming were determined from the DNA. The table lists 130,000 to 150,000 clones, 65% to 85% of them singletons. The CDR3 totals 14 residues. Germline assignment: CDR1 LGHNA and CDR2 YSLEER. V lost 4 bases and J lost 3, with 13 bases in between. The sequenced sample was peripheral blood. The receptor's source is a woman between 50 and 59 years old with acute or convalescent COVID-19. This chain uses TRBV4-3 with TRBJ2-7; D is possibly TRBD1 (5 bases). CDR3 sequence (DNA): TGCGCCAGCAGCCTGGACATACGGTACTACGAGCAGTACTTC. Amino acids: CASSLDIRYYEQYF.